Detailed here is one T cell receptor beta chain. TCRdb processed the RT-PCR reads anew with MiXCR; each CDR3 protein has one entry. The sample carries fewer than 180,000 distinct CDR3 sequences, over 35% recorded once. These data are taken from a study of patients and donors after allogeneic stem cell transplantation. CDR1 SGHKS and CDR2 YYEKEE come from the germline V gene (reference sequence). V was pared by 3 bases and J by 1 base, with 7 bases between. The CDR3 length is 14 residues. The TCR was taken from a human donor who was either an allogeneic HSCT recipient or a stem cell or donor lymphocyte infusion donor (not recorded which). It is not recorded whose cells these are; they may come from a transplant donor. Sequenced: blood, either unsorted or a sorted T cell fraction (not recorded which). V gene TRBV5-5 combines with J gene TRBJ2-2, with a weak D call TRBD1 (5 bases). CDR3 sequence: CASSSGQNTGELFF. The CDR3 DNA reads as TGTGCCAGCAGCTCTGGACAGAACACCGGGGAGCTGTTTTTT.